This T cell receptor beta chain was recorded in a study of blood T cells in healthy people across ages. This clonotype turned up a few times. Its antigen is still unknown. The draw of peripheral blood yielded roughly 9.4 milliliters from each donor. Germline CDR1 is SQVTM and CDR2 is ANQGSEA. J was trimmed by 1 base and V by 3 bases; bases with no gene match: 2. The CDR3 contains 14 residues. Notes on the study in general: The fall in TCR beta diversity per million T cells was roughly linear with age.

With a J-beta primer mix and a sample-barcoded 5' primer, a second PCR ran about 6 to 11 cycles. Each single sample gave us at least 2.5 million CDR3-containing paired-end reads. TCRdb re-analysed the 5' RACE reads in MiXCR, keeping a single row per CDR3 protein. The data contain hundreds of thousands of distinct CDR3 sequences, under 70% of them singletons. The chain is built from TRBV29-1 and TRBJ2-5, with TRBD2 matching 10 bases. The sequenced material came from blood. The TCR was taken from a man between 60 and 70 years old in good health. The CDR3 nucleotides are TGCAGCGTTGAGCTAGCGGGGGTCCAAGAGACCCAGTACTTC. It yields the protein CSVELAGVQETQYF.